This T cell receptor (beta chain) originates from a study of STAT5B mutations in CD4+ large granular lymphocyte leukemia. Broader study findings: Patient CD4-sorted repertoires looked more clonal than healthy CD4+ repertoires, even without putative leukemic clones.

Method: immunoSEQ multiplex PCR; TCRdb's copy keeps in-frame clones and lacks some. The table has about 37,000 clones, 68% seen once. In this sample, this clone turned up a few times. Its antigen remains unidentified. Sequencing was performed on CD4+ T cells from blood buffy coats. The receptor was isolated from a human donor in good health.

The CDR3 sequence: CASTGQGDTEAFF. CDR3 nucleotides: TGTGCCAGCACGGGACAGGGGGACACTGAAGCTTTCTTT. The chain has TRBV11-2 and TRBJ1-1; TRBD1 matches 11 bases. Looked up from germline, CDR1 is SGHAT and CDR2 is FQNNGV. J gave up 3 bases and V 7 bases, and 1 base lay outside the gene matches. The CDR3 is 13 residues long.